This T cell receptor (beta chain) was retrieved from a study of CD8 T cells in Susac syndrome. The CDR3 is made up of 15 amino acids. V was trimmed by 2 bases and J by 8 bases, leaving 14 bases between them. The germline gives CDR1 SGDLS, CDR2 YYNGEE. Controls matched for age and sex were healthy donors. The CD8+ and CD4+ T cells were isolated magnetically using a negative isolation approach, whereas the TEMRA cells were enriched by FACS. With random hexamers, 0.5 to 1 ug RNA was reverse transcribed. immunoSEQ multiplex PCR amplified TCR beta CDR3 across 54 Vbeta, 13 Jbeta. TCRdb independently ran MiXCR on the immunoSEQ multiplex PCR reads; one entry per CDR3 protein. The sample records roughly 190,000 distinct CDR3 sequences, 90% to 95% being singletons.

Sequencing was done on a sample of CD4+ T cells from PBMCs. The receptor comes from a human donor in good health. This chain joins TRBV9 and TRBJ1-6; the D gene is possibly TRBD1 (5 bases). This CDR3 is CASSVGVSEDSPLHF. CDR3 DNA: TGTGCCAGCAGCGTGGGGGTCTCCGAGGATTCACCCCTCCACTTT.